A single sample is the source of the 3 T cell receptor beta chains below, sequenced in a study of T-cell memory formation after mild COVID-19. A single record per CDR3 protein comes from TCRdb applying MiXCR to the 5' RACE reads. Of a few hundred thousand distinct CDR3 sequences listed, roughly a fifth were seen once; the top ten hold under 25%. The sample comprised PBMCs or a T cell subset sorted from them (not recorded which). These TCRs come from a man between 18 and 35 years old who had mild COVID-19 (a few samples of this study predate the infection). Cell type and time point are not known.

Here the CDR3 DNA reads TGTGCCAGCAGCAACATCGGGACTGGCGCTGAAGCTTTCTTT. Translating it yields CASSNIGTGAEAFF. The chain has TRBV6-5 and TRBJ1-1; maybe TRBD1 (5 bases). This CDR3 has 14 amino acids. CDR1 is MNHEY and CDR2 is SVGAGI in the germline V gene. V was trimmed by 6 bases and J by 6 bases, leaving 17 bases between them.

This clonotype was seen only a few times. This sequence joins TRBV6-2 or TRBV6-3 and TRBJ2-5; TRBD1 or TRBD2 may be the D gene (5 bases each). This CDR3 has 16 amino acids. Germline CDR1 and CDR2: MNHEY and SVGEGT. The germline V and J ends were trimmed by 0 bases and 7 bases, with 18 bases remaining between them. The CDR3 is CASSYSARDHLGTQYF. CDR3 bases: TGTGCCAGCAGTTACTCGGCCCGGGACCACCTGGGGACCCAGTACTTC.

The chain employs TRBV5-1 and TRBJ2-3, with TRBD2 as a possible D gene (6 bases). This CDR3 comprises 14 residues. CDR1 and CDR2 from the germline V gene are SGHRS and YFSETQ. V dropped 1 base and J dropped 5 bases, with 11 bases sitting between them. The CDR3 DNA is TGCGCCAGCAGCTTGTGGGGGGTTGAAGATACGCAGTATTTT. As protein: CASSLWGVEDTQYF.